The entry below describes one T cell receptor beta chain. This record comes from a study of blood T cell repertoires in COVID-19. Background on the study: Samples representing acute and convalescent COVID-19 were sourced from the United States, Italy and Spain. In each case, the material was cDNA or gDNA derived from T cells, B-cell-depleted T cells, or PBMCs.

Per the authors' pipeline: Estimation of nucleated cell counts relied on the amplification of reference gene primers. Using immunoSEQ multiplex PCR, the repertoire was profiled, and TCRdb retains in-frame clones only, with some absent. The V and J calls and clone size were taken over from that table, and D and trimming were inferred from the DNA. The sample lists about 130,000 clones, about 84% seen once, with 12% in the top ten. V shed 2 bases, J shed 4 bases, and the junction held 9 bases outside the gene matches. Germline V gene lookup returns CDR1 LNHDA and CDR2 SQIVND (reference sequence). The CDR3 consists of 17 residues.

This sequence was found in a woman in her sixties with acute or convalescent COVID-19. J is TRBJ1-4 and V is TRBV19; 8 bases fit TRBD1. The sample was peripheral blood. CDR3 residues: CASSIIRTGYDNEKLFF. The DNA for the CDR3 is TGTGCCAGTAGTATAATTCGGACAGGGTATGATAATGAAAAACTGTTTTTT.